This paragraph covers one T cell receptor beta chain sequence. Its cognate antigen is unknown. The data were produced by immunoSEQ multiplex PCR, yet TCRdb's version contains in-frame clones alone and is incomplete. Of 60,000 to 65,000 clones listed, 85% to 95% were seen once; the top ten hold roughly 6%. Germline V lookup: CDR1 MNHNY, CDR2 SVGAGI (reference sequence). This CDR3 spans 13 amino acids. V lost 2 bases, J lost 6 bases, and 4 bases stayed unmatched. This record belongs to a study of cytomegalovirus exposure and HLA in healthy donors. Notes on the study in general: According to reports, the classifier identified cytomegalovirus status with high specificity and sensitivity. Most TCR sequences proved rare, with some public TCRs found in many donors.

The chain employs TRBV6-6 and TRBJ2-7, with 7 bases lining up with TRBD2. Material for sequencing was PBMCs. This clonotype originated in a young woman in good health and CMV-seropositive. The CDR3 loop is CASSYKGGGEQYF. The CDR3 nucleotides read TGTGCCAGCAGTTACAAGGGCGGGGGCGAGCAGTACTTC.